A selection of T cell receptor beta chains follows, all from one sample in a study of cytomegalovirus exposure and HLA in healthy donors. Assay used: immunoSEQ multiplex PCR; TCRdb lists only in-frame clones, some missing. The table lists about 230,000 clones, 80% to 90% of them singletons, with approximately 0.24% in the top ten. Material for sequencing was PBMCs. The receptors were gathered from a girl under 10 years old in good health and CMV-seronegative. Each CDR3 is given with its conserved first and last residue. The D gene is left open where the match is weak. A row's size may be missing; if present it is once, few, many or a size class.

D: NA
J: TRBJ2-3
V: TRBV9
size: NA
CDR3: CASSVVGRGTDTQYF
DNA: TGTGCCAGCAGCGTAGTTGGGCGGGGCACAGATACGCAGTATTTT

D: NA
J: TRBJ2-7
V: TRBV6-5
size: NA
CDR3: CASRGGQTYEQYF
DNA: TGTGCCAGCAGGGGTGGACAGACCTACGAGCAGTACTTC

D: TRBD2
J: TRBJ2-7
V: TRBV7-7
size: NA
CDR3: CASSLGTSGSNEQYF
DNA: TGTGCCAGCAGCTTAGGGACTAGCGGGAGCAACGAGCAGTACTTC

D: NA
J: TRBJ2-2
V: TRBV5-5
size: NA
CDR3: CASSLGRLDTGELFF
DNA: TGTGCCAGCAGCTTGGGCAGGTTGGACACCGGGGAGCTGTTTTTT

D: TRBD1
J: TRBJ1-5
V: TRBV5-4
size: NA
CDR3: CASSFGGTAPSNQPQHF
DNA: TGTGCCAGCAGCTTCGGCGGGACAGCTCCCTCCAATCAGCCCCAGCATTTT

D: NA
J: TRBJ2-7
V: TRBV4-1
size: NA
CDR3: CASSPGLRPGEQYF
DNA: TGCGCCAGCAGCCCCGGACTCCGACCTGGCGAGCAGTACTTC

D: NA
J: TRBJ2-7
V: TRBV7-9
size: once
CDR3: CASSQPFRETYEQYF
DNA: TGTGCCAGCAGCCAACCCTTCAGGGAAACCTACGAGCAGTACTTC

D: TRBD2
J: TRBJ2-2
V: TRBV6-5
size: NA
CDR3: CASRGLVNTGELFF
DNA: TGTGCCAGCAGGGGACTAGTGAACACCGGGGAGCTGTTTTTT

D: TRBD1
J: TRBJ2-3
V: TRBV18
size: once
CDR3: CASLLTGPPDTQYF
DNA: TGTGCCAGCTTATTGACAGGGCCCCCAGATACGCAGTATTTT

D: NA
J: TRBJ1-1
V: TRBV6-6
size: NA
CDR3: CASSARENTEAFF
DNA: TGTGCCAGCAGTGCGAGGGAGAACACTGAAGCTTTCTTT

D: TRBD1
J: TRBJ2-3
V: TRBV19
size: NA
CDR3: CASSTRPDRADTQYF
DNA: TGTGCCAGTAGTACACGCCCTGACAGGGCAGATACGCAGTATTTT

D: NA
J: TRBJ2-3
V: TRBV28
size: NA
CDR3: CASSFPAGYTDTQYF
DNA: TGTGCCAGCAGTTTTCCCGCCGGGTACACAGATACGCAGTATTTT

D: NA
J: TRBJ2-3
V: TRBV27
size: NA
CDR3: CASSLSRDGDTQYF
DNA: TGTGCCAGCAGTTTGTCCAGGGATGGAGATACGCAGTATTTT

D: TRBD1
J: TRBJ2-5
V: TRBV4-2
size: once
CDR3: CASSQTGRQETQYF
DNA: TGTGCCAGCAGCCAGACAGGGCGTCAAGAGACCCAGTACTTC

D: NA
J: TRBJ2-3
V: TRBV7-2
size: NA
CDR3: CASSPGNTDTQYF
DNA: TGTGCCAGCAGTCCGGGAAACACAGATACGCAGTATTTT

D: TRBD2
J: TRBJ2-1
V: TRBV2
size: NA
CDR3: CAREGTSGSPYNEQFF
DNA: TGTGCCAGAGAAGGGACTAGCGGGAGCCCCTACAATGAGCAGTTCTTC

D: NA
J: TRBJ2-7
V: TRBV5-4
size: NA
CDR3: CASSFKYRGPYEQYF
DNA: TGTGCCAGCAGCTTTAAATACCGAGGTCCCTACGAGCAGTACTTC

D: NA
J: TRBJ1-2
V: TRBV6-5
size: NA
CDR3: CASSYSRAAGYGYTF
DNA: TGTGCCAGCAGTTACTCTCGCGCGGCAGGGTATGGCTACACCTTC

D: TRBD2
J: TRBJ2-7
V: TRBV19
size: NA
CDR3: CASSRAGTSGYEQYF
DNA: TGTGCCAGTAGTAGGGCCGGTACTAGCGGCTACGAGCAGTACTTC

D: NA
J: TRBJ2-1
V: TRBV14
size: NA
CDR3: CASSQELIWTPYNEQFF
DNA: TGTGCCAGCAGCCAAGAGCTCATCTGGACACCGTACAATGAGCAGTTCTTC

D: NA
J: TRBJ1-5
V: TRBV7-9
size: NA
CDR3: CASSLGGGNKPQHF
DNA: TGTGCCAGCAGCTTAGGAGGGGGAAATAAGCCCCAGCATTTT

D: NA
J: TRBJ2-5
V: TRBV19
size: NA
CDR3: CASSIIAGWETQYF
DNA: TGTGCCAGTAGTATCATAGCAGGGTGGGAGACCCAGTACTTC

D: NA
J: TRBJ1-5
V: TRBV6-1
size: NA
CDR3: CASSDGGNQPQHF
DNA: TGTGCCAGCAGTGATGGGGGGAATCAGCCCCAGCATTTT

D: NA
J: TRBJ1-1
V: TRBV19
size: NA
CDR3: CASSIMGGNTEAFF
DNA: TGTGCCAGTAGTATAATGGGGGGGAACACTGAAGCTTTCTTT

D: NA
J: TRBJ2-7
V: TRBV5-1
size: NA
CDR3: CASSLADKPYEQYF
DNA: TGCGCCAGCAGCTTGGCAGACAAACCCTACGAGCAGTACTTC

D: TRBD2
J: TRBJ2-7
V: TRBV2
size: NA
CDR3: CASRSSSGSLEQYF
DNA: TGTGCCAGCAGATCCTCTAGCGGGTCTTTGGAGCAGTACTTC

D: TRBD2
J: TRBJ2-5
V: TRBV29-1
size: NA
CDR3: CSVLPLAGGPEETQYF
DNA: TGCAGCGTATTACCCCTAGCGGGAGGGCCTGAGGAGACCCAGTACTTC